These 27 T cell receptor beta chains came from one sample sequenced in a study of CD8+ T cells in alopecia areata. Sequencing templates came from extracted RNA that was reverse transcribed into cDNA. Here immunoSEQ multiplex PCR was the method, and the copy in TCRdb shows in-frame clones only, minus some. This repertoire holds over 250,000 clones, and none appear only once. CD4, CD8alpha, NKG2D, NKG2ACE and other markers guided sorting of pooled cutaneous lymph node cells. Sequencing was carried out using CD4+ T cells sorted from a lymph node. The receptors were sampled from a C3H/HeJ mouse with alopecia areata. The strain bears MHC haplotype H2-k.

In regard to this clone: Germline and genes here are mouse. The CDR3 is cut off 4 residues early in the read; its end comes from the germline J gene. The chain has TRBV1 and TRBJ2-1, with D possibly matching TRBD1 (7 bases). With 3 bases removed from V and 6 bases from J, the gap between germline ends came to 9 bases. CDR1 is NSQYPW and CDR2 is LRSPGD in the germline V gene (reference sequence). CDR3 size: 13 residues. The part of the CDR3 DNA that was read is TGCACCTGCAGTGCCCAGGGGGGTGCT. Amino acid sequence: CTCSAQGGA. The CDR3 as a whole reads CTCSAQGGAEQFF.

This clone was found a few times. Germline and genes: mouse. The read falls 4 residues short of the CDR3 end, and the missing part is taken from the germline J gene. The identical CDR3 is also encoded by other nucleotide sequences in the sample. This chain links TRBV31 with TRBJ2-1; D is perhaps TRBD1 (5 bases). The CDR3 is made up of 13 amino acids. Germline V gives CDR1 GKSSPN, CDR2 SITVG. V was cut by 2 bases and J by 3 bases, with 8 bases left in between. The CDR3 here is CAWSGQGYAEQFF. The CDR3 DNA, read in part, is TGTGCCTGGAGTGGGCAGGGCTATGCT.

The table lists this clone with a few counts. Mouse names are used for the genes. CDR3 DNA (partial): TGCACCTGCAGTGCAGATATTCTGGGGGGCTTTAACCAAGAC. Protein sequence: CTCSADILGGFNQD. The CDR3 in full is CTCSADILGGFNQDTQYF. The V gene is TRBV1, the J gene TRBJ2-5; TRBD2 matches 8 bases. The missing CDR3 end, 4 residues past where the read stops, is filled in from the germline J gene. The CDR3 totals 18 residues. Germline-derived CDR1 and CDR2 are NSQYPW and LRSPGD (reference sequence). The V gene end was trimmed by 0 bases and the J gene end by 0 bases; junction bases not matched to a gene: 8.

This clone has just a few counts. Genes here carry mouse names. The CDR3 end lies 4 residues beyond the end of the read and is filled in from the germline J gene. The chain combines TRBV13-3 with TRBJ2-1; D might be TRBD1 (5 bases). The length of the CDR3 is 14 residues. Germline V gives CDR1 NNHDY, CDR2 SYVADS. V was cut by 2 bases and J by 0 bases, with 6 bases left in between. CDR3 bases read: TGTGCCAGCAGTGAGGACAATAACTATGCT. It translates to CASSEDNNYA. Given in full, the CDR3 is CASSEDNNYAEQFF.

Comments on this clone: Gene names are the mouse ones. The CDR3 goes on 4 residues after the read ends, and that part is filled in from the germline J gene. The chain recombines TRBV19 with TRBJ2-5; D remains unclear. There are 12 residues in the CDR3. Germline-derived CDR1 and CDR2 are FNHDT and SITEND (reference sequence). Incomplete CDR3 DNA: TGTGCCAGCAGCCTTCCCCGAGAC. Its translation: CASSLPRD. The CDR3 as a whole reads CASSLPRDTQYF.

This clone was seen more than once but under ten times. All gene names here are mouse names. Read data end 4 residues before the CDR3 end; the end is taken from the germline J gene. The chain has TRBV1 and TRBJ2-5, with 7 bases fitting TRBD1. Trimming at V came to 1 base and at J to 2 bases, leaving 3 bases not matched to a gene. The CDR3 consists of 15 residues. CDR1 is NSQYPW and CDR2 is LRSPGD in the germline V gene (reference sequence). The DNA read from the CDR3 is TGCACCTGCAGTGCAGTACAGGGGCCCCAAGAC. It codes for CTCSAVQGPQD. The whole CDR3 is CTCSAVQGPQDTQYF.

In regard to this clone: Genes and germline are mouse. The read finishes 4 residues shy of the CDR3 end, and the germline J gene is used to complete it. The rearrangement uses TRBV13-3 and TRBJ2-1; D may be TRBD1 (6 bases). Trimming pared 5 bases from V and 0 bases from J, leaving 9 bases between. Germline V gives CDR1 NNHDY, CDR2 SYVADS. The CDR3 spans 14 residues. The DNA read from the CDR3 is TGTGCCAGCAGGGACAGAATTAACTATGCT. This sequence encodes CASRDRINYA. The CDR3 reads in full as CASRDRINYAEQFF.

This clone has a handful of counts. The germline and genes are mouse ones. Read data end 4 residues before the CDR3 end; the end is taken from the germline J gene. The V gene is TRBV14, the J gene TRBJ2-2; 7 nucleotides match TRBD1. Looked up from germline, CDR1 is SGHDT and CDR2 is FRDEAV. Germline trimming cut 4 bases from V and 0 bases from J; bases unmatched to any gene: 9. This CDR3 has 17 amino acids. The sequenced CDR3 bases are TGTGCCAGCAGTCTCCCCGGACAGGCCTCAAACACCGGG. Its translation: CASSLPGQASNTG. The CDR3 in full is CASSLPGQASNTGQLYF.

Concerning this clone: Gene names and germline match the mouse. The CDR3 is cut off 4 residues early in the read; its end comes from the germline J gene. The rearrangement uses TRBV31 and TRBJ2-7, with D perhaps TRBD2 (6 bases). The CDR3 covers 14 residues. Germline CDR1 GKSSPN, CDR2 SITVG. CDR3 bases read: TGTGCCTGGAGTCCCAGGACTGAGCTTTAT. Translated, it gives CAWSPRTELY. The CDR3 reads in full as CAWSPRTELYEQYF.

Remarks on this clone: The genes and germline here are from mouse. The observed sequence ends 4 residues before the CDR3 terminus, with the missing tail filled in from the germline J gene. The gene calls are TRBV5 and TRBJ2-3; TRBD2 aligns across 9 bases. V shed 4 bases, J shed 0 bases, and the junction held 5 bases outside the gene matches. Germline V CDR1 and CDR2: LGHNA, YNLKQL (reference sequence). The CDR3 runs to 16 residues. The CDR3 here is CASSPHWGVSAETLYF. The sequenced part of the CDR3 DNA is TGTGCCAGCAGCCCACACTGGGGGGTTAGTGCAGAA.

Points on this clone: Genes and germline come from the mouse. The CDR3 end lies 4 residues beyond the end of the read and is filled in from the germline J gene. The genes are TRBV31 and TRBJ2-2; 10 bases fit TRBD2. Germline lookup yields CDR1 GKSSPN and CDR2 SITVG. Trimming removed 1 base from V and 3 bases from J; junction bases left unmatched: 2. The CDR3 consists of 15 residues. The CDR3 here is CAWSRLGGDTGQLYF. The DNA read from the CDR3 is TGTGCCTGGAGTCGACTGGGGGGCGACACCGGG.

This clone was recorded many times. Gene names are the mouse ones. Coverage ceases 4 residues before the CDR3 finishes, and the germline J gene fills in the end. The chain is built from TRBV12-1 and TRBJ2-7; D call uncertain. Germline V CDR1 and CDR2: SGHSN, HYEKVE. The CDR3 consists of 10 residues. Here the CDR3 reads CASSLDEQYF. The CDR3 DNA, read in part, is TGTGCCAGCTCTCTTGAT.

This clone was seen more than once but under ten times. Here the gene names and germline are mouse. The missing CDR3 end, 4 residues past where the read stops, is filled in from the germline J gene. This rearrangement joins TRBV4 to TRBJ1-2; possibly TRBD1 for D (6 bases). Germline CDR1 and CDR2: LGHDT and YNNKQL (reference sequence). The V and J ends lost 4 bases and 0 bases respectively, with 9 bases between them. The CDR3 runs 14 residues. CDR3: CASSLGGANSDYTF. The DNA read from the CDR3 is TGTGCCAGCAGCTTGGGGGGCGCAAACTCC.

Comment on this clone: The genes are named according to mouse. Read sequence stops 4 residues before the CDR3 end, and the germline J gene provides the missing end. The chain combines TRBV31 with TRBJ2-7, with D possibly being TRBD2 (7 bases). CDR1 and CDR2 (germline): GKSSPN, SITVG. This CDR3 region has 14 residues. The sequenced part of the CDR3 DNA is TGTGCCTGGAGTCTAGACCTGGGGGCATAT. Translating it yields CAWSLDLGAY. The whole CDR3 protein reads CAWSLDLGAYEQYF.

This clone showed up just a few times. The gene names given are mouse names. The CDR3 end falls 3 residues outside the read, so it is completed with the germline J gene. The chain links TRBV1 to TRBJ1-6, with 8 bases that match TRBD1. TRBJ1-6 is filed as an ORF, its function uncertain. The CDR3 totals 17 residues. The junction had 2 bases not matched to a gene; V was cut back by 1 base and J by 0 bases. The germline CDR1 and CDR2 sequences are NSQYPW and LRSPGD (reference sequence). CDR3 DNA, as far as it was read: TGCACCTGCAGTGCAGTTCAGGGGGCTTCCTATAATTCGCCC. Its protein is CTCSAVQGASYNSP. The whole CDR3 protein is CTCSAVQGASYNSPLYF.

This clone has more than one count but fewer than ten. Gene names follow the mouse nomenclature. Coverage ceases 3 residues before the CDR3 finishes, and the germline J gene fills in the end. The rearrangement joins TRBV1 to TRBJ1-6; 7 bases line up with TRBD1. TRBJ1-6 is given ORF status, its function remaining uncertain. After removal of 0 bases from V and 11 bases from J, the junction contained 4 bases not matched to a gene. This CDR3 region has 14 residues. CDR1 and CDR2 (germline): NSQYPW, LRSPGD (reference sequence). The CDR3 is CTCSADRGGPPLYF. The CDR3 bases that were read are TGCACCTGCAGTGCAGATAGAGGGGGCCCGCCC.

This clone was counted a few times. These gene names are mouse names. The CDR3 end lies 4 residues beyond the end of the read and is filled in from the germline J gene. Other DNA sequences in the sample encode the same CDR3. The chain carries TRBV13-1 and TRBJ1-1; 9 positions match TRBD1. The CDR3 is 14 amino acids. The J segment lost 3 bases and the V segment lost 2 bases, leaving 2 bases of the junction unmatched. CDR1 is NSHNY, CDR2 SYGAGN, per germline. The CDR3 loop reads CASSEGTGYTEVFF. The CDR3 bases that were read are TGTGCCAGCAGTGAAGGGACAGGGTACACA.

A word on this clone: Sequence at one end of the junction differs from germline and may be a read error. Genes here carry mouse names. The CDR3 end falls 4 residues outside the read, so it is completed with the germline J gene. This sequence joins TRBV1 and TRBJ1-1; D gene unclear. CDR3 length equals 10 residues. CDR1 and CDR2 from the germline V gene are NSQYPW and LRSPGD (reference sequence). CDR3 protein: CTCSNKEVFF. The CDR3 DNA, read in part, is TGCACCTGCAGTAACAAA.

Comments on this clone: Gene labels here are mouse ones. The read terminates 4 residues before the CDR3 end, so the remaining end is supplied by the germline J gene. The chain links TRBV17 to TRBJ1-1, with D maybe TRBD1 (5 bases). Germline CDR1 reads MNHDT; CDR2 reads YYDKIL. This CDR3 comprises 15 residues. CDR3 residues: CASSRAGGGGREVFF. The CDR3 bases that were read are TGTGCTAGCAGTAGAGCTGGGGGGGGAGGGAGA.

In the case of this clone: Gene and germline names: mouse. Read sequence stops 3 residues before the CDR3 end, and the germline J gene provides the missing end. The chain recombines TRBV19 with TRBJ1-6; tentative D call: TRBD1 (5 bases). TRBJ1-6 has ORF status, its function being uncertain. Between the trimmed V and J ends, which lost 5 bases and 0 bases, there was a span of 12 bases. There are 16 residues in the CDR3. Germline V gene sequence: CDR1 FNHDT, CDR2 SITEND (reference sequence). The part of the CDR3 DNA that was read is TGTGCCAGCAGAACAGGTTCCAATTCCTATAATTCGCCC. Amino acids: CASRTGSNSYNSP. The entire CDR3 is CASRTGSNSYNSPLYF.

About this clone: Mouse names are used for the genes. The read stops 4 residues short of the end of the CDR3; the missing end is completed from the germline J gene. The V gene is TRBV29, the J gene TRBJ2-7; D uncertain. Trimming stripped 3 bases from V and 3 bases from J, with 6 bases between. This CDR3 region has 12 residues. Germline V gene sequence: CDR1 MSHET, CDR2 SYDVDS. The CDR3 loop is CASSFPLYEQYF. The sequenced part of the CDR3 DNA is TGTGCTAGCAGTTTCCCCCTCTAT.

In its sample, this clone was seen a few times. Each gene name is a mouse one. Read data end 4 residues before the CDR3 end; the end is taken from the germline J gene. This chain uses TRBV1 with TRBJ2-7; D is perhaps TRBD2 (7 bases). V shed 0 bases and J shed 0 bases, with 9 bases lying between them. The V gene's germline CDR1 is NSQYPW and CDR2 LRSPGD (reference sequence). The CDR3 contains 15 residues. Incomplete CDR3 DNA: TGCACCTGCAGTGCAGACTGGGGGCCCTCCTAT. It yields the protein CTCSADWGPSY. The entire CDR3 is CTCSADWGPSYEQYF.

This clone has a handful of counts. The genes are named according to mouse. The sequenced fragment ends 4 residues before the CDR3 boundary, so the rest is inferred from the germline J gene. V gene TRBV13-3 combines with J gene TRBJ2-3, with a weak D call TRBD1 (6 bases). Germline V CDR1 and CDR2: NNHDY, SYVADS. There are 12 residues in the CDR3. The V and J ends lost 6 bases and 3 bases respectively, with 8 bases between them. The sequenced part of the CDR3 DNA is TGTGCCAGCAACAGGGTGGCAGAA. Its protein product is CASNRVAE. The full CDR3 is CASNRVAETLYF.

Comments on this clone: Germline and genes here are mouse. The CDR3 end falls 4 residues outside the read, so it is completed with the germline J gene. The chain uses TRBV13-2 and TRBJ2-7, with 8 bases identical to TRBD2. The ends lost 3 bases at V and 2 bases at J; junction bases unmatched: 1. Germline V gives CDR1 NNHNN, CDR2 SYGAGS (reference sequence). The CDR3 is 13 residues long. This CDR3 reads CASGALGAYEQYF. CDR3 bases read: TGTGCCAGCGGTGCACTGGGGGCCTAT.

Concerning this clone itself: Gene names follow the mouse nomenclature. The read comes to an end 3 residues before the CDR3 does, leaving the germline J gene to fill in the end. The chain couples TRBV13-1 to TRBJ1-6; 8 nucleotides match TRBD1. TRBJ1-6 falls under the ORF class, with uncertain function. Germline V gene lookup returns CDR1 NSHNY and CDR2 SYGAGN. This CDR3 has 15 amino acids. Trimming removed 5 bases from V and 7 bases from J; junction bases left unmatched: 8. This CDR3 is CASSPPDRGNSPLYF. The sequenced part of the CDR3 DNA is TGTGCCAGCAGCCCCCCCGACAGGGGAAATTCGCCC.

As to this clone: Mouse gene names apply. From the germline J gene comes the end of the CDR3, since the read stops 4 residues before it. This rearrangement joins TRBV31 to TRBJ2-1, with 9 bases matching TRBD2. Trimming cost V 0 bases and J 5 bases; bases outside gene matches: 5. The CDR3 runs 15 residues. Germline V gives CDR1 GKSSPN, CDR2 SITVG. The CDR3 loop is CAWSLWGGANAEQFF. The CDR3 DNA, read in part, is TGTGCCTGGAGTCTGTGGGGGGGCGCCAATGCT.

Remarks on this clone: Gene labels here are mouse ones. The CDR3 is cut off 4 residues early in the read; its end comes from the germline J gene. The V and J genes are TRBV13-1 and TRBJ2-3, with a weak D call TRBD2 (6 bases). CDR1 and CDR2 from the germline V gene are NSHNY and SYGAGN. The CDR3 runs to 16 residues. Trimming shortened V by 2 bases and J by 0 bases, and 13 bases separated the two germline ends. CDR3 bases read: TGTGCCAGCAGTGACCTGACTGGCCCTAGTGCAGAA. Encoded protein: CASSDLTGPSAE. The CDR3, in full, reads CASSDLTGPSAETLYF.